This is a list of T cell receptor beta chains from one sample in a study of T cell repertoires in cytomegalovirus infection. From the reads, TCRdb called clonotypes with MiXCR, one entry per CDR3 protein. The sample lists just under 550,000 distinct CDR3 sequences, approximately 25% occurring once. The material sequenced was PBMCs. These receptors originate from a human donor in good health (CMV status not recorded). Some clones in this sample may be carry-over from other donors' samples. Both conserved end residues are part of each CDR3. Each record gives: clone size, CDR3 length, J gene, V gene, D gene, CDR3 DNA, CDR3 protein. The D gene is left open where the match is weak. A clone size is listed for some rows: how often the clone was seen (once, few, many), or a class if it is expanded.

many	14	TRBJ2-1	TRBV7-8	NA	TGTGCCAGCAGCTTACTTGACTCATACAATGAGCAGTTCTTC	CASSLLDSYNEQFF
many	16	TRBJ2-1	TRBV7-9	TRBD2	TGTGCCAGCAGCCCGACTAGCGGGATCTCCTACAATGAGCAGTTCTTC	CASSPTSGISYNEQFF
few	14	TRBJ2-3	TRBV10-3	NA	TGTGCCATCAGTGAGGACAGTTCCACAGATACGCAGTATTTT	CAISEDSSTDTQYF
many	13	TRBJ2-3	TRBV7-8	NA	TGTGCCAGCAGCTTAATGACCGCCGATACGCAGTATTTT	CASSLMTADTQYF
NA	16	TRBJ2-5	TRBV9	NA	TGTGCCAGCAGCGTAGGCAGTAAGGGGGATCAAGAGACCCAGTACTTC	CASSVGSKGDQETQYF
NA	16	TRBJ2-1	TRBV12-3/TRBV12-4	NA	TGTGCCAGCACCCACCCGCGGGACGCGTCCTACAATGAGCAGTTCTTC	CASTHPRDASYNEQFF
NA	15	TRBJ2-1	TRBV6-5	TRBD1	TGTGCCAGCAGATTAGACAGGGACTCCTACAATGAGCAGTTCTTC	CASRLDRDSYNEQFF
once	13	TRBJ2-1	TRBV30	TRBD2	TGTGCCTGGTCGTGGAGCGGGAGCAATGAGCAGTTCTTC	CAWSWSGSNEQFF
few	15	TRBJ1-4	TRBV6-6	NA	TGTGCCAGCAGTTGGCGGACAGCAACTAATGAAAAACTGTTTTTT	CASSWRTATNEKLFF
NA	15	TRBJ2-3	TRBV12-3/TRBV12-4	NA	TGTGCCAGCAGTTTAGGGCAGGGGTCAGCAGATACGCAGTATTTT	CASSLGQGSADTQYF
NA	11	TRBJ2-1	TRBV19	NA	TGTGCCAGTAGTTTTTTCGGGGAGCAGTTCTTC	CASSFFGEQFF
few	13	TRBJ1-1	TRBV6-5	NA	TGTGCCAGCAGTTACGGGAGGGACACTGAAGCTTTCTTT	CASSYGRDTEAFF
many	14	TRBJ2-3	TRBV7-6	TRBD1	TGTGCCAGCAGCCCTATTTCCAGGGGGGATACGCAGTATTTT	CASSPISRGDTQYF
many	13	TRBJ2-3	TRBV7-8	TRBD2	TGTGCCAGCAGACTAGCGAGCACAGATACGCAGTATTTT	CASRLASTDTQYF
NA	15	TRBJ2-1	TRBV7-3	TRBD2	TGTGCCAGCAGCTTGATAGCGGGAGATTTTGATGAGCAGTTCTTC	CASSLIAGDFDEQFF
NA	15	TRBJ2-5	TRBV18	NA	TGTGCCAGCTCACCACAGCCTAGCAGACAAGAGACCCAGTACTTC	CASSPQPSRQETQYF
few	17	TRBJ2-3	TRBV7-9	NA	TGTGCCAGCAGCTTAGGGTCTCGCCAGCCCTACACAGATACGCAGTATTTT	CASSLGSRQPYTDTQYF
NA	16	TRBJ2-1	TRBV2	TRBD2	TGTGCCAGCAGCGGAGGGTTGAGCGGGAGTACCAATGAGCAGTTCTTC	CASSGGLSGSTNEQFF
few	16	TRBJ2-3	TRBV5-6	NA	TGTGCCAGCAGCTTGGAGGTCTCCACATACACAGATACGCAGTATTTT	CASSLEVSTYTDTQYF
once	14	TRBJ1-6	TRBV6-5	NA	TGTGCCAGCAGTCAATCGGCCGCATTTTCACCCCTCCACTTT	CASSQSAAFSPLHF
few	15	TRBJ2-7	TRBV7-2	TRBD1	TGTGCCAGCAGCTTAGACGGACAGGGACTCTACGAGCAGTACTTC	CASSLDGQGLYEQYF
NA	15	TRBJ2-1	TRBV4-3	NA	TGCGCCAGCAGCAAGTCACTAGGGGTCTCCAATGAGCAGTTCTTC	CASSKSLGVSNEQFF
few	17	TRBJ2-7	TRBV7-9	TRBD1	TGTGCCAGCAGTAGCACCTGGCGGGACAGGGTTCTCGACGAGCAGTACTTC	CASSSTWRDRVLDEQYF
NA	14	TRBJ1-2	TRBV7-2	NA	TGTGCCAGCAGCTGGCCGGACACCTCCTATGGCTACACCTTC	CASSWPDTSYGYTF